This T cell receptor (beta chain) was captured by sequencing in a study of CD8 T cells in ankylosing spondylitis. Via MiXCR, TCRdb re-called the 5' RACE reads, giving one row per CDR3 protein. The table lists around 250,000 distinct CDR3 sequences, more than 15% of them singletons. Sequences were obtained from blood, either unsorted or a sorted T cell fraction (not recorded which). This receptor was obtained from a male donor with ankylosing spondylitis or in good health (not recorded which).

The CDR3 protein is CSEKTGMGETQYF. CDR3 sequence (DNA): TGCAGCGAGAAGACAGGGATGGGCGAGACCCAGTACTTC. The chain recombines TRBV29-1 with TRBJ2-5; TRBD1 matches 7 bases. CDR1 is SQVTM and CDR2 is ANQGSEA in the germline V gene. The V segment lost 7 bases and the J segment 5 bases; nucleotides outside the gene matches: 10. CDR3 length: 13 residues.